This entry is about one T cell receptor beta chain. Its antigen is currently unknown. This sample stems from a study of cytomegalovirus exposure and HLA in healthy donors. Study-level information: A previous analysis identified 100 million or so unique TCR beta sequences derived from some 200 million T cells.

General observations from the study: 87-base-pair reads could not separate some V segments, including TRBV6-2 and TRBV6-3. The study flagged approximately 180 TCR beta chains as cytomegalovirus-associated. Common viral pathogens (according to a later analysis) appeared linked to several of the most significant clusters.

The CDR3 sequence is 14 residues long. V was pared by 4 bases and J by 0 bases, with 10 bases between. CDR1 GTSNPN and CDR2 SVGIG come from the germline V gene (reference sequence). The PCR had 60 Vbeta and 13 Jbeta primers. Measured with immunoSEQ multiplex PCR; TCRdb has only the in-frame clones, and not every one. The sample has 130,000 or so clones; over 60% are singletons. The receptor's source is a man aged 18 to 35 in good health and CMV-seronegative. The chain couples TRBV30 to TRBJ2-1, with D maybe TRBD1 (5 bases). Sequenced input: PBMCs. The CDR3: CAWKAGRSYNEQFF. CDR3 nucleotide sequence: TGTGCCTGGAAGGCAGGGCGCTCCTACAATGAGCAGTTCTTC.